This TCR beta chain was captured by sequencing in a study of post-analysis software for immune sequencing data (dated by TCRdb to between 2014 and 2017). About the investigation overall: The recorded disease courses included relapsing-remitting, secondary progressive and progressive-relapsing multiple sclerosis, and some patients had no subtype annotation. Patient repertoires were compared against some twelve previously published healthy control repertoires from donors aged 6 to 25 years. A subset of samples was prepared in parallel using single-end sample barcoding, then pooled and co-amplified after Illumina adapter ligation.

Reading from cysteine to phenylalanine, the CDR3 counts 15 amino acids. Only the CDR3 DNA is retained, 45 bases long and in frame from the first base. In the germline V gene, CDR1 corresponds to MNHNS and CDR2 to SASEGT. The method was PCR. Sequencing relied on an Illumina HiSeq 2500. To reduce PCR and sequencing biases, unique molecular identifiers were built into the TCR beta cDNA libraries. Every 1 to 10 million input T cells yielded roughly 0.5 million cDNA molecules, meaning each molecule approximated one T cell. The patient libraries were prepared and sequenced using the same protocol as the earlier healthy control dataset. Within a given batch, samples were prepared together, multiplexed and sequenced on the same HiSeq lane. As for the original processing: MIGEC handled the raw barcoded reads, throwing out single-read molecular identifier groups before consensus assembly and CDR3 extraction. VDJtools was used for post-analysis of the clonotype tables, with diversity normalized by down-sampling every dataset to the smallest sample size. Repertoire overlap clustering matched CDR3 amino acid but not nucleotide sequences to correct batch-related cross-sample contamination. TCRdb trimmed the raw reads at Q25, called clones with MiXCR and kept productive beta chains. Here each entry gathers all rows of one CDR3 protein and keeps the most common genes and DNA. None of the V and J calls come from the authors' own analysis; TCRdb made them. The sample profile shows 650,000 to 900,000 distinct CDR3 sequences; 40% to 55% of them were found once. In total, the top ten clones hold 4% to 5% of the sample.

About this clonotype: It has no known antigen specificity. A read error may explain this, as a much larger clone is one base away.

General findings and caveats noted by the study authors: Direct clustering with F measure showed strong co-clustering of samples prepared in the same batch, prompting a batch-effect correction. Multiple sclerosis patients had significantly lower normalized Chao1 diversity than controls, a result that suggests substantial peripheral T-cell clonal expansion. The control group was slightly older than the multiple sclerosis patient group. A handful of TRBV segments, including TRBV5-6, TRBV5-1 and TRBV20-1, were significantly more frequent in patients than controls.

To demonstrate the VDJtools post-analysis software, the study profiled TCR beta repertoires from the peripheral blood of 10 to 15 young patients with multiple sclerosis. Multiple sclerosis patients were children and adolescents aged roughly 6 to 17 years. The rearranged chain carries TRBV6-1 and TRBJ2-4; 13 bases in the middle match TRBD2. The J call may not be correct, given that the DNA end is closer to TRBJ2-7. The sequence derives from a girl between 10 and 17 years old with multiple sclerosis. Material: blood. For the CDR3, the sequence is CTSSERTSGSYEQYF. In nucleotides, the sequence is TGTACCAGCAGTGAGCGGACTAGCGGGAGCTACGAGCAGTACTTC.